Each of the 16 T cell receptor beta chains below was sequenced from the same sample in a study of T cells in localized non-small cell lung cancer. Produced via immunoSEQ multiplex PCR; TCRdb's table is partial and in-frame only. The table lists 550 to 700 clones, about 34% of them singletons. Source: normal lung tissue next to the tumor, taken before any cancer treatment. These receptors all come from a female donor of 60 years or more with stage I lung adenocarcinoma.

This chain links TRBV10-2 with TRBJ2-1; 11 bases line up with TRBD2. There are 15 residues in the CDR3. V shed 6 bases and J 7 bases; nucleotides not matched to a gene: 8. Germline V gene lookup returns CDR1 WSHSY and CDR2 SAAADI. The CDR3 reads CASRETSGGRNEQFF. CDR3 coding DNA: TGCGCCAGCAGGGAAACTAGCGGGGGACGGAATGAGCAGTTCTTC.

The chain links TRBV11-3 to TRBJ1-6; 8 bases agree with TRBD1. This CDR3 region has 16 residues. Unmatched junction bases numbered 12, after V lost 5 bases and J lost 9 bases. The germline V gene has CDR1 SGHNT and CDR2 YENEEA. The CDR3: CASSPGQVQGSSPLHF. CDR3 DNA: TGTGCCAGCAGCCCGGGACAGGTCCAGGGATCTTCACCCCTCCACTTT.

The chain links TRBV10-2 to TRBJ2-3; a weak D match, TRBD1 (6 bases). CDR1 is WSHSY and CDR2 is SAAADI in the germline V gene. The CDR3 contains 14 residues. Trimming took off 6 bases at V and 6 bases at J, with 16 bases between the two ends. Written as DNA, the CDR3 is TGCGCCAGCAGACCTGGGACACTTCAGGATACGCAGTATTTT. Its protein is CASRPGTLQDTQYF.

V gene TRBV6-8 combines with J gene TRBJ2-7; D might be TRBD1 or TRBD2, each matching 7 bases. The CDR3 contains 14 residues. Germline V lookup: CDR1 MNHGY, CDR2 SAAAGT. Trimming stripped 5 bases from V and 4 bases from J, with 15 bases between. The CDR3 protein is CASSPGGAAYEQYF. The CDR3 bases are TGTGCCAGCAGTCCAGGGGGGGCGGCTTACGAGCAGTACTTC.

The genes are TRBV19 and TRBJ2-1, with a tentative D call TRBD2 (7 bases). CDR3 size: 17 residues. Germline V gives CDR1 LNHDA, CDR2 SQIVND (reference sequence). V lost 0 bases, J lost 1 base, and 13 bases lay in between. The chain's CDR3 is CASSIEGGALSYNEQFF. Written as DNA, the CDR3 is TGTGCCAGTAGTATAGAGGGGGGGGCGTTATCCTACAATGAGCAGTTCTTC.

This clone has more than one count but fewer than ten. CDR3 protein: CASSTPEGWYGYTF. For the CDR3, the DNA is TGTGCCAGTAGTACTCCGGAGGGGTGGTATGGCTACACCTTC. This sequence joins TRBV19 and TRBJ1-2; possibly TRBD1 for D (5 bases). Trimming left V 4 bases short and J 5 bases short, with 14 bases between. This CDR3 is 14 amino acids long. Per the germline V gene, CDR1 is LNHDA and CDR2 is SQIVND (reference sequence).

Sample share makes this clone hyperexpanded. This sequence joins TRBV9 and TRBJ1-1; D might be TRBD1 (5 bases). V dropped 6 bases and J dropped 4 bases, with 16 bases sitting between them. Germline values: CDR1 SGDLS, CDR2 YYNGEE. This CDR3 has 14 amino acids. The CDR3 is CASKPTAGPTEAFF. For the CDR3, the DNA is TGTGCCAGCAAACCCACGGCAGGGCCCACTGAAGCTTTCTTT.

V is TRBV30 and J is TRBJ2-1; 12 nucleotides agree with TRBD2. The CDR3 extends over 15 amino acids. J was trimmed by 8 bases and V by 3 bases; bases with no gene match: 8. Germline lookup yields CDR1 GTSNPN and CDR2 SVGIG (reference sequence). The CDR3: CAWRQLAGGPHEQFF. Written as DNA, the CDR3 is TGTGCCTGGAGGCAACTAGCGGGAGGACCCCATGAGCAGTTCTTC. Supplemented by reference TRBV30 and TRBJ2-1, the full variable domain reads SQTIHQWPATLVQPVGSPLSLECTVEGTSNPNLYWYRQAAGRGLQLLFYSVGIGQISSEVPQNLSASRPQDRQFILSSKKLLLSDSGFYLCAWRQLAGGPHEQFFGPGTRLTVL.

This clone was detected only a few times. The CDR3 here is CASSGRGSYNSPLHF. The DNA of the CDR3 is TGTGCCAGCAGCGGCAGGGGCTCCTATAATTCACCCCTCCACTTT. The chain joins TRBV9 to TRBJ1-6; D might be TRBD1 (6 bases). V was trimmed by 3 bases and J by 0 bases, leaving 7 bases between them. CDR3 length equals 15 residues. The germline gives CDR1 SGDLS, CDR2 YYNGEE.

The gene calls are TRBV14 and TRBJ2-1, with TRBD2 identical over 8 bases. The germline V gene encodes CDR1 SGHDN and CDR2 FVKESK. CDR3 length: 16 residues. V lost 3 bases, J lost 2 bases, and 6 bases stayed unmatched. The CDR3 spells CASSQGGLAAYNEQFF. The CDR3 DNA reads TGTGCCAGCAGCCAGGGAGGACTAGCTGCCTACAATGAGCAGTTCTTC.

In its sample, this clone was seen a few times. CDR3 sequence reads: CASRAPSNQPQHF. CDR3 nucleotides: TGTGCCAGCAGGGCCCCTAGCAATCAGCCCCAGCATTTT. The V call is TRBV28, the J call TRBJ1-5; D is uncertain. The CDR3 totals 13 residues. Per germline, CDR1 MDHEN and CDR2 SYDVKM. V was pared by 6 bases and J by 0 bases, with 6 bases between.

This clone was detected a few times. CDR3: CASSLDPGLPEQFF. DNA of the CDR3: TGCGCCAGCAGCTTGGACCCGGGAYTACCGGAGCAGTTCTTC. The chain recombines TRBV5-1 with TRBJ2-1; a weak D match, TRBD2 (5 bases). Between the trimmed V and J ends, which lost 0 bases and 10 bases, there was a span of 14 bases. This CDR3 region has 14 residues. The germline V gene encodes CDR1 SGHRS and CDR2 YFSETQ. Variable domain in full (rest from reference TRBV5-1 and TRBJ2-1): KAGVTQTPRYLIKTRGQQVTLSCSPISGHRSVSWYQQTPGQGLQFLFEYFSETQRNKGNFPGRFSGRQFSNSRSEMNVSTLELGDSALYLCASSLDPGLPEQFFGPGTRLTVL.

The chain has TRBV28 and TRBJ1-2; perhaps TRBD1 as D (6 bases). This CDR3 comprises 13 residues. Germline lookup yields CDR1 MDHEN and CDR2 SYDVKM. Trimming stripped 4 bases from V and 6 bases from J, with 12 bases between. CDR3 coding DNA: TGTGCCAGCAGTTCCCTCGGGGGCAATGGCTACACCTTC. Amino acid sequence: CASSSLGGNGYTF.

The chain uses TRBV7-6 and TRBJ2-2, with 9 bases lining up with TRBD2. Germline trimming cut 5 bases from V and 4 bases from J; bases unmatched to any gene: 8. The CDR3 is made up of 16 amino acids. Per the germline V gene, CDR1 is SGHVS and CDR2 is FNYEAQ. The CDR3, as DNA: TGTGCCAGCAGCACTACCGGGACTAGCACCACCGGGGAGCTGTTTTTT. Translation gives CASSTTGTSTTGELFF.

The genes are TRBV14 and TRBJ1-4; D is uncertain. Germline-derived CDR1 and CDR2 are SGHDN and FVKESK. V gave up 1 base and J gave up 7 bases, with 10 bases separating them. The CDR3 extends over 14 amino acids. The DNA of the CDR3 is TGTGCCAGCAGCCAAGCGGGCTTTGGTGAAAAACTGTTTTTT. Amino acids: CASSQAGFGEKLFF.

This clone was seen only a few times. The gene calls are TRBV11-1 and TRBJ1-5, with TRBD1 as a possible D gene (6 bases). The germline V and J ends were trimmed by 1 base and 2 bases, with 12 bases remaining between them. This CDR3 comprises 16 residues. Germline CDR1 reads SGHAT; CDR2 reads FQDESV (reference sequence). CDR3 coding DNA: TGTGCCAGCAGCTTAGATAACAGGGCTGGCAATCAGCCCCAGCATTTT. It yields the protein CASSLDNRAGNQPQHF.